A single sample is the source of the 20 T cell receptor beta chains below, sequenced in a study of blood T cell repertoires in COVID-19. The data were produced by immunoSEQ multiplex PCR, yet TCRdb's version contains in-frame clones alone and is incomplete. The sample shows about 110,000 clones, 75% to 90% of them seen only once. The sample was peripheral blood. Receptors were obtained from a man aged 65 to 85 with acute or convalescent COVID-19.

This clone appeared once. V is TRBV28 and J is TRBJ1-5; 7 bases line up with TRBD1. V was pared by 5 bases and J by 4 bases, with 11 bases of the junction left unmatched. Germline values: CDR1 MDHEN, CDR2 SYDVKM. This CDR3 contains 16 residues. CDR3: CASSPHGQGDNQPQHF. CDR3 in DNA: TGTGCCAGCAGTCCCCACGGGCAGGGGGATAATCAGCCCCAGCATTTT.

CDR3: CASSPSGGGNQPQHF. For the CDR3, the DNA is TGTGCCAGCTCACCATCAGGGGGTGGGAATCAGCCCCAGCATTTT. The rearrangement uses TRBV18 and TRBJ1-5, with 7 bases aligning to TRBD1. With 2 bases clipped from V and 4 bases from J, the junction kept 5 bases outside the gene matches. The germline V gene has CDR1 KGHSH and CDR2 LQKENI. The CDR3 is 15 residues long. Together with reference TRBV18 and TRBJ1-5, the CDR3 gives the full variable domain: NAGVMQNPRHLVRRRGQEARLRCSPMKGHSHVYWYRQLPEEGLKFMVYLQKENIIDESGMPKERFSAEFPKEGPSILRIQQVVRGDSAAYFCASSPSGGGNQPQHFGDGTRLSIL.

The chain is built from TRBV3-1 (or the pseudogene TRBV3-2) and TRBJ1-4; possibly TRBD1 for D (5 bases). Germline loops: CDR1 LGHDT, CDR2 YNNKEL (reference sequence). The V gene lost 2 bases and the J gene lost 8 bases, with 18 bases spanning the gap. This CDR3 comprises 16 residues. CDR3 bases: TGTGCCAGCAGCCAAACCCTCAGGGAAATGGAGGAAAAACTGTTTTTT. As protein: CASSQTLREMEEKLFF.

The rearrangement uses TRBV30 and TRBJ2-3; D remains unclear. Trimming shortened V by 4 bases and J by 3 bases, and 8 bases separated the two germline ends. The CDR3 covers 12 residues. Germline assignment: CDR1 GTSNPN and CDR2 SVGIG (reference sequence). As DNA, the CDR3 is TGTGCCTGGAATATAGAGACAGATACGCAGTATTTT. The encoded protein is CAWNIETDTQYF.

The chain combines TRBV9 with TRBJ2-1; 7 bases are a match to TRBD2. Losses at the gene ends were 7 bases for V and 10 bases for J; bases not matched to a gene: 5. Germline-derived CDR1 and CDR2 are SGDLS and YYNGEE. The CDR3 is 11 residues long. The CDR3 reads CASGRENEQFF. The CDR3 DNA follows: TGTGCCAGCGGGCGGGAGAACGAGCAGTTCTTC.

CDR3 DNA sequence: TGTGCCAGCAGCCCGGCCGGGACACTTAACACCGGGGAGCTGTTTTTT. Encoded protein: CASSPAGTLNTGELFF. This sequence joins TRBV3-1 (or the pseudogene TRBV3-2) and TRBJ2-2; TRBD1 might be the D (6 bases). This CDR3 region has 16 residues. The V end was cut by 4 bases, the J end by 2 bases, with 14 bases between. Germline V gene data show CDR1 as LGHDT and CDR2 as YNNKEL (reference sequence).

This clone was seen only a few times. This chain uses TRBV10-1 with TRBJ1-1; the D gene is possibly TRBD1 (5 bases). The germline V gene has CDR1 WNHNN and CDR2 SYGVQD (reference sequence). The germline V and J ends were trimmed by 4 bases and 0 bases, with 9 bases remaining between them. CDR3 length: 14 amino acids. CDR3 loop: CASSGGLLNTEAFF. The CDR3 bases are TGCGCCAGCAGTGGGGGCCTTTTGAACACTGAAGCTTTCTTT.

The chain uses TRBV6-5 and TRBJ1-6; the D is unclear. In germline, CDR1 is MNHEY, CDR2 SVGAGI. Trimming stripped 4 bases from V and 9 bases from J, with 10 bases between. The CDR3 sequence is 13 residues long. The CDR3 DNA follows: TGTGCCAGCAGTTCAAACAGCCGTTCACCCCTCCACTTT. Its translation is CASSSNSRSPLHF.

The V and J genes are TRBV5-4 and TRBJ2-2; 8 bases agree with TRBD2. V was pared by 1 base and J by 5 bases, with 1 base of the junction left unmatched. Germline CDR1 and CDR2: SGHNT and YYREEE (reference sequence). The CDR3 contains 14 residues. CDR3 DNA: TGTGCCAGCAGCTTGTCTAGCGGGACCGGGGAGCTGTTTTTT. Translating it yields CASSLSSGTGELFF.

About this clone itself: Other DNA sequences within the sample encode an identical CDR3. V is TRBV15 and J is TRBJ1-5, with a tentative D call TRBD1 (5 bases). Germline V gives CDR1 LNHNV, CDR2 YYDKDF (reference sequence). The V end lost 0 bases, the J end lost 6 bases, and 6 bases lay between the germline ends. The CDR3 length is 13 residues. CDR3: CATSRDQGQPQHF. The DNA for the CDR3 is TGTGCCACCAGCAGAGATCAGGGTCAGCCCCAGCATTTT. Drawing the rest from reference TRBV15 and TRBJ1-5, the complete variable domain is DAMVIQNPRYQVTQFGKPVTLSCSQTLNHNVMYWYQQKSSQAPKLLFHYYDKDFNNEADTPDNFQSRRPNTSFCFLDIRSPGLGDTAMYLCATSRDQGQPQHFGDGTRLSIL.

This rearrangement joins TRBV28 to TRBJ1-4; D is undetermined. This CDR3 has 15 residues. Germline V lookup: CDR1 MDHEN, CDR2 SYDVKM. The V end lost 7 bases, the J end lost 3 bases, and 15 bases lay between the germline ends. As DNA, the CDR3 is TGTGCCAGCACCCAACTAGGAGGAGCTAATGAAAAACTGTTTTTT. Its translation is CASTQLGGANEKLFF.

The chain has TRBV9 and TRBJ1-1; no definite D call. V lost 6 bases and J 7 bases, leaving 19 bases between the germline ends. The germline V gene has CDR1 SGDLS and CDR2 YYNGEE. The CDR3 covers 14 residues. CDR3 in amino acids: CASTRAGSELEAFF. The CDR3 DNA follows: TGTGCCAGCACACGAGCGGGCAGCGAACTTGAAGCTTTCTTT.

The rearrangement uses TRBV29-1 and TRBJ2-1; 7 bases line up with TRBD1. V lost 4 bases and J lost 1; bases outside the gene matches: 4. Germline CDR1 reads SQVTM; CDR2 reads ANQGSEA. The CDR3 is 14 amino acids. The CDR3 DNA reads TGCAGCGTTGGCAGGGGGTGGTCCTACAATGAGCAGTTCTTC. Protein: CSVGRGWSYNEQFF.

This chain uses TRBV30 with TRBJ1-2; no clear D. The CDR3 runs 14 residues. Germline V gives CDR1 GTSNPN, CDR2 SVGIG (reference sequence). V was clipped by 0 bases and J by 4 bases, with 12 bases between them. The CDR3 region is CAWSVNVRIYGYTF. The CDR3 DNA is TGTGCCTGGAGTGTAAACGTGAGGATCTATGGCTACACCTTC. The full variable domain, rest sourced from reference TRBV30 and TRBJ1-2, is SQTIHQWPATLVQPVGSPLSLECTVEGTSNPNLYWYRQAAGRGLQLLFYSVGIGQISSEVPQNLSASRPQDRQFILSSKKLLLSDSGFYLCAWSVNVRIYGYTFGSGTRLTVV.

This clone was observed a few times. V usage is TRBV11-1 and J usage is TRBJ1-1; no definite D call. V was shortened by 3 bases and J by 2 bases, with 10 bases between the two germline ends. This CDR3 region has 14 residues. Germline assignment: CDR1 SGHAT and CDR2 FQDESV (reference sequence). The CDR3 DNA sequence: TGTGCCAGCAGCTTGGGGAGCGGTAACACTGAAGCTTTCTTT. This gives the protein CASSLGSGNTEAFF.

This chain joins TRBV6-5 and TRBJ1-4, with D possibly being TRBD1 (5 bases). The CDR3 has 13 residues. Per germline, CDR1 MNHEY and CDR2 SVGAGI. The V and J ends lost 9 bases and 8 bases respectively, with 16 bases between them. This chain's CDR3 is CARRGPRGEKLFF. The CDR3 DNA reads TGTGCCAGAAGGGGCCCTCGGGGGGAAAAACTGTTTTTT.

The V gene is TRBV5-4, the J gene TRBJ1-4; TRBD1 aligns across 11 bases. The trim removed 2 bases at V and 8 bases at J, leaving 5 bases unmatched. The CDR3 contains 15 residues. CDR1 is SGHNT and CDR2 is YYREEE in the germline V gene (reference sequence). In nucleotides, the CDR3 is TGTGCCAGCAGCTTACGGACAGGGGGCGCCGAAAAACTGTTTTTT. Its translation is CASSLRTGGAEKLFF.

The J gene is TRBJ1-2, the V gene TRBV28; 8 bases line up with TRBD1. The CDR3 is made up of 13 amino acids. V shed 9 bases and J 3 bases; nucleotides not matched to a gene: 6. Germline V gives CDR1 MDHEN, CDR2 SYDVKM. The DNA of the CDR3 is TGTGCCAGTACGACAGGGGACCACTATGGCTACACCTTC. It specifies CASTTGDHYGYTF.

The chain combines TRBV7-3 with TRBJ2-1; no clear D gene. This CDR3 comprises 15 residues. Germline-derived CDR1 and CDR2 are SGHTA and FQGTGA. The V gene lost 2 bases and the J gene lost 0 bases, with 8 bases spanning the gap. CDR3 loop: CASSLGPSSYNEQFF. CDR3 DNA sequence: TGTGCCAGCAGCTTAGGTCCCAGCTCCTACAATGAGCAGTTCTTC.

The chain employs TRBV4-1 and TRBJ2-1; no clear D gene. V was clipped by 3 bases and J by 8 bases, with 17 bases between them. The CDR3 is made up of 15 amino acids. Per germline, CDR1 MGHRA and CDR2 YSYEKL. CDR3 protein: CASSHSSMVYYEQFF. Here the CDR3 DNA reads TGCGCCAGCAGCCATTCTTCCATGGTATACTATGAGCAGTTCTTC.